Shown below are 17 T cell receptor beta chains from a single sample sequenced in a study of T cell responses to AZD1222 COVID-19 vaccine. TCRdb keeps only in-frame clones here, not all; method: immunoSEQ multiplex PCR. Of 100,000 to 150,000 clones in the sample, less than 95% are singletons; the top ten hold less than 4.5%. The sequencing here drew on peripheral blood, taken on day 0 of MenACWY control vaccination. These receptors were taken from an adult in good health.

This chain links TRBV28 with TRBJ2-7, with D perhaps matching TRBD1 or TRBD2 (5 bases each). V lost 6 bases and J lost 4, with 28 bases in between. Germline values: CDR1 MDHEN, CDR2 SYDVKM. The length of the CDR3 is 18 residues. CDR3 sequence: CASRRFRGLTEDSYEQYF. In DNA, the CDR3 is TGTGCCAGCAGAAGATTCCGAGGATTGACAGAGGACTCGTACGAGCAGTACTTC.

This chain joins TRBV4-3 and TRBJ2-6; unclear D gene. V was trimmed by 0 bases and J by 2 bases, leaving 8 bases between them. The CDR3 is made up of 16 amino acids. CDR1 is LGHNA, CDR2 YSLEER, per germline. The CDR3 loop is CASSQDPPPGANVLTF. The CDR3 bases are TGCGCCAGCAGCCAAGATCCGCCCCCTGGGGCCAACGTCCTGACTTTC.

This chain joins TRBV24-1 and TRBJ2-3, with TRBD2 matching over 10 bases. J lost 2 bases, V lost 11 bases, and 6 bases had no gene match. From germline, CDR1 is KGHDR and CDR2 SFDVKD. CDR3 length: 14 amino acids. The CDR3 DNA reads TGTGCCATCTCTAGCGGGGGACACACAGATACGCAGTATTTT. As protein: CAISSGGHTDTQYF.

The genes are TRBV19 and TRBJ2-5; a weak D match, TRBD1 (7 bases). From germline, CDR1 is LNHDA and CDR2 SQIVND (reference sequence). This CDR3 contains 14 residues. V was trimmed by 4 bases and J by 1 base, leaving 10 bases between them. CDR3 loop: CASSTRDSQETQYF. CDR3 nucleotide sequence: TGTGCCAGTAGTACGCGGGACAGCCAAGAGACCCAGTACTTC.

The chain joins TRBV6-4 to TRBJ2-1, with 9 positions matching TRBD2. Germline-derived CDR1 and CDR2 are MRHNA and SNTAGT. The CDR3 loop spans 15 amino acids. V gave up 4 bases and J gave up 7 bases; unmatched junction bases: 8. The CDR3 sequence is CASSVVAGEGNEQFF. CDR3 bases: TGTGCCAGCAGTGTCGTAGCGGGGGAAGGGAATGAGCAGTTCTTC.

The chain carries TRBV7-9 and TRBJ1-5, with no clear D. V gave up 5 bases and J gave up 1 base, with 3 bases separating them. Germline CDR1 reads SEHNR; CDR2 reads FQNEAQ (reference sequence). This CDR3 has 12 residues. The CDR3 DNA is TGTGCCAGCAGCGGAAGCAATCAGCCCCAGCATTTT. As protein: CASSGSNQPQHF.

The chain joins TRBV19 to TRBJ2-5, with D maybe TRBD1 (6 bases). V lost 5 bases, J lost 0 bases, and 16 bases lay in between. This CDR3 region has 16 residues. Germline V CDR1 and CDR2: LNHDA, SQIVND (reference sequence). DNA for the CDR3: TGTGCCAGTAGTCAAACGCGGACAGAGTACCAAGAGACCCAGTACTTC. As protein: CASSQTRTEYQETQYF.

V gene TRBV10-2 combines with J gene TRBJ2-2, with D possibly matching TRBD2 (5 bases). Trimming shortened V by 11 bases and J by 2 bases, and 12 bases separated the two germline ends. The CDR3 length is 13 residues. Per germline, CDR1 WSHSY and CDR2 SAAADI. The chain's CDR3 is CASIEGNTGELFF. The CDR3, as DNA: TGCGCCTCAATAGAGGGAAACACCGGGGAGCTGTTTTTT.

The V call is TRBV5-1, the J call TRBJ2-7; D unclear. V was trimmed by 3 bases and J by 9 bases, leaving 22 bases between them. The CDR3 is 15 residues long. Germline lookup yields CDR1 SGHRS and CDR2 YFSETQ. This CDR3 is CASSSQNVDFVGQYF. The CDR3 nucleotides are TGCGCCAGCAGCTCTCAAAACGTCGACTTCGTAGGGCAGTACTTC.

The rearrangement links TRBV30 to TRBJ2-1, with TRBD2 identical over 11 bases. Germline V gene data show CDR1 as GTSNPN and CDR2 as SVGIG (reference sequence). V shed 2 bases and J 10 bases; nucleotides not matched to a gene: 4. The CDR3 sequence is 13 residues long. The DNA for the CDR3 is TGTGCCTGGAGTCTTACTAGCGGGAGCGAGCAGTTCTTC. Its protein is CAWSLTSGSEQFF.

This clone was seen just once. The V and J genes are TRBV28 and TRBJ2-7, with a tentative D call TRBD2 (6 bases). Germline CDR1 is MDHEN and CDR2 is SYDVKM. The CDR3 length is 14 residues. The V end lost 3 bases, the J end lost 5 bases, and 14 bases lay between the germline ends. The CDR3: CASSLGFGGHEQYV. The CDR3, as DNA: TGTGCCAGCAGTTTGGGGTTTGGAGGGCACGAGCAGTACGTC.

As concerns this clone: Other DNA sequences of this sample code for an identical CDR3. The rearrangement links TRBV28 to TRBJ2-5; 7 nucleotides agree with TRBD2. CDR3 length: 12 residues. CDR1 and CDR2 (germline): MDHEN, SYDVKM. V was clipped by 6 bases and J by 4 bases; unmatched bases: 2. The DNA for the CDR3 is TGTGCCAGCAGCTCGGGGGGAGAGACCCAGTACTTC. This gives the protein CASSSGGETQYF.

The rearrangement joins TRBV6-5 to TRBJ1-6; a possible D gene is TRBD1 (5 bases). V gave up 2 bases and J gave up 6 bases, with 11 bases separating them. This CDR3 has 15 amino acids. CDR1 is MNHEY, CDR2 SVGAGI, per germline. The CDR3 DNA reads TGTGCCAGCAGTTACGACTCAGGGAGTAATTCACCCCTCCACTTT. It translates to CASSYDSGSNSPLHF.

This clone has just a few counts. The CDR3 here is CAISTGTAQQGTQHF. The CDR3 DNA follows: TGTGCCATCAGTACCGGGACAGCCCAGCAAGGGACCCAGCATTTT. This chain links TRBV10-3 with TRBJ1-5, with 7 bases that match TRBD1. V was pared by 5 bases and J by 11 bases, with 15 bases of the junction left unmatched. The CDR3 totals 15 residues. Germline V CDR1 and CDR2: ENHRY, SYGVKD.

The V gene is TRBV11-2, the J gene TRBJ1-1; TRBD1 agrees at 7 bases. Germline CDR1 reads SGHAT; CDR2 reads FQNNGV. Unmatched junction bases numbered 12, after V lost 7 bases and J lost 4 bases. The CDR3 has 15 amino acids. In nucleotides, the CDR3 is TGTGCCAGCACCACTTGGGGACAGAAGCGCACTGAAGCTTTCTTT. Its translation: CASTTWGQKRTEAFF.

This rearrangement joins TRBV24-1 to TRBJ2-3; perhaps D is TRBD1 or TRBD2 (6 bases each). The CDR3 consists of 15 residues. From germline, CDR1 is KGHDR and CDR2 SFDVKD. Between the trimmed V and J ends, which lost 7 bases and 0 bases, there was a span of 13 bases. CDR3 sequence reads: CATSQRGTSTDTQYF. The CDR3 bases are TGTGCCACCAGCCAGAGGGGGACTAGCACAGATACGCAGTATTTT.

This chain links TRBV10-3 with TRBJ2-3; 12 positions match TRBD2. Germline loops: CDR1 ENHRY, CDR2 SYGVKD. The CDR3 contains 17 residues. The junction had 9 bases not matched to a gene; V was cut back by 4 bases and J by 4 bases. The CDR3: CAISASSGGAYSDTQYF. The CDR3 nucleotides read TGTGCCATCAGTGCCTCTAGCGGGGGGGCTTATTCAGATACGCAGTATTTT.